The 18 T cell receptor beta chains listed next were all sequenced from one sample in a study of glioma-infiltrating T cells after dendritic cell vaccination. Repertoires were generated with immunoSEQ multiplex PCR, while TCRdb's copy carries only in-frame clones and drops some. The sample consists of about 30,000 clones, over 90% of them appearing once. This material consisted of blood, taken before dendritic cell vaccination. The source is a human donor with glioblastoma.

The rearrangement links TRBV11-2 to TRBJ2-7; possible D gene TRBD2, 6 bases. Between the trimmed V and J ends, which lost 5 bases and 1 base, there was a span of 6 bases. Germline V gene sequence: CDR1 SGHAT, CDR2 FQNNGV. The CDR3 loop spans 12 amino acids. CDR3 region: CASSGGSYEQYF. CDR3 in DNA: TGTGCCAGCAGCGGGGGGTCCTACGAGCAGTACTTC.

A single count supports this clone. CDR3: CASSQSPGILTTDTQYF. CDR3 in DNA: TGTGCCAGCAGCCAATCTCCGGGGATACTTACAACAGATACGCAGTATTTT. The chain uses TRBV4-2 and TRBJ2-3; D perhaps matches TRBD2 (5 bases). Germline loops: CDR1 LGHNA, CDR2 YNFKEQ. Trimming took 2 bases from V and 3 from J, leaving 18 bases between them. This CDR3 spans 17 amino acids.

The J gene is TRBJ2-2, the V gene TRBV5-6, with 10 bases fitting TRBD2. Germline CDR1 and CDR2: SGHDT and YYEEEE. The CDR3 extends over 15 amino acids. After removal of 1 base from V and 6 bases from J, the junction contained 3 bases not matched to a gene. This CDR3 reads CASSLSGGASGELFF. For the CDR3, the DNA is TGTGCCAGCAGCTTGAGCGGGGGGGCCTCCGGGGAGCTGTTTTTT. The full variable domain, rest sourced from reference TRBV5-6 and TRBJ2-2, is DAGVTQSPTHLIKTRGQQVTLRCSPKSGHDTVSWYQQALGQGPQFIFQYYEEEERQRGNFPDRFSGHQFPNYSSELNVNALLLGDSALYLCASSLSGGASGELFFGEGSRLTVL.

This chain joins TRBV27 and TRBJ1-4; possibly TRBD1 for D (6 bases). The CDR3 extends over 17 amino acids. Trimming shortened V by 4 bases and J by 2 bases, and 17 bases separated the two germline ends. Germline V gene lookup returns CDR1 MNHEY and CDR2 SMNVEV (reference sequence). The CDR3 loop is CASSWGQTMGTNEKLFF. The CDR3 bases are TGTGCCAGCAGTTGGGGACAAACGATGGGGACTAATGAAAAACTGTTTTTT.

The chain recombines TRBV5-1 with TRBJ2-1; 8 positions agree with TRBD2. Per germline, CDR1 SGHRS and CDR2 YFSETQ. CDR3 length equals 16 residues. V shed 4 bases and J 0 bases; nucleotides not matched to a gene: 6. The CDR3 DNA reads TGCGCCAGCAGCGTTTGGACTAGCCCCTCCTACAATGAGCAGTTCTTC. Its protein is CASSVWTSPSYNEQFF.

The chain joins TRBV5-1 to TRBJ1-5; D is perhaps TRBD1 (5 bases). CDR3 size: 15 residues. Germline V lookup: CDR1 SGHRS, CDR2 YFSETQ. With 0 bases removed from V and 1 base from J, the gap between germline ends came to 8 bases. CDR3 coding DNA: TGCGCCAGCAGCTTGGGGGGGGTAAGCAATCAGCCCCAGCATTTT. This sequence encodes CASSLGGVSNQPQHF.

The chain is built from TRBV7-8 and TRBJ2-5; a possible D gene is TRBD2 (6 bases). V shed 0 bases and J shed 11 bases, with 22 bases lying between them. The CDR3 totals 16 residues. Per germline, CDR1 SGHVS and CDR2 FQNEAQ. CDR3 sequence: CASSLAPGSLFREQYF. The CDR3, as DNA: TGTGCCAGCAGCTTAGCTCCTGGTAGTCTGTTTCGGGAGCAGTACTTC.

CDR3 DNA: TGTGCCAGCAGCCCCGAGGGGGAAGGAGGCTCACCCCTCCACTTT. It encodes CASSPEGEGGSPLHF. V and J are TRBV11-2 and TRBJ1-6; a possible D gene is TRBD1 (6 bases). Deletions cut 5 bases from V and 10 bases from J, with 18 bases between. The length of the CDR3 is 15 residues. The germline gives CDR1 SGHAT, CDR2 FQNNGV.

The rearrangement uses TRBV5-5 and TRBJ2-7; D ambiguous. V lost 2 bases, J lost 1 base, and 10 bases lay in between. CDR3 length equals 14 residues. Germline CDR1 SGHKS, CDR2 YYEKEE (reference sequence). For the CDR3, the DNA is TGTGCCAGCAGCTTATCCAGTCCTTCCTACGAGCAGTACTTC. It is translated as CASSLSSPSYEQYF.

This clone has a single count. V usage is TRBV27 and J usage is TRBJ1-4; TRBD1 aligns across 10 bases. This CDR3 has 15 amino acids. The ends lost 6 bases at V and 8 bases at J; junction bases unmatched: 9. CDR1 and CDR2 from the germline V gene are MNHEY and SMNVEV (reference sequence). CDR3 sequence: CASRMTGGEWEKLFF. In nucleotides, the CDR3 is TGTGCCAGCAGGATGACAGGGGGCGAGTGGGAAAAACTGTTTTTT.

The chain recombines TRBV19 with TRBJ2-2; tentative D call: TRBD1 (5 bases). V was shortened by 7 bases and J by 4 bases, with 13 bases between the two germline ends. This CDR3 spans 14 amino acids. Germline V lookup: CDR1 LNHDA, CDR2 SQIVND (reference sequence). The CDR3 DNA is TGTGCCAGTACTCTTCAGGGCTTCACCGGGGAGCTGTTTTTT. Amino acid sequence: CASTLQGFTGELFF.

This chain links TRBV6-5 with TRBJ1-5; D not certain. CDR3 length: 14 residues. Germline lookup yields CDR1 MNHEY and CDR2 SVGAGI. Trimming stripped 6 bases from V and 6 bases from J, with 15 bases between. The CDR3 coding sequence is TGTGCCAGCAGCCCCCTTGGGAGGGTTCAGCCCCAGCATTTT. Its translation is CASSPLGRVQPQHF.

The chain has TRBV15 and TRBJ1-4; D is possibly TRBD1 (6 bases). Trimming took off 1 base at V and 4 bases at J, with 13 bases between the two ends. Germline CDR1 LNHNV, CDR2 YYDKDF (reference sequence). This CDR3 comprises 16 residues. The CDR3 DNA is TGTGCCACCAGCAGAGCGAGAGGGGGAGTTAATGAAAAACTGTTTTTT. Translated: CATSRARGGVNEKLFF.

This clone was observed a handful of times. The rearrangement uses TRBV6-4 and TRBJ2-3; D perhaps matches TRBD2 (6 bases). The V end was cut by 9 bases, the J end by 2 bases, with 12 bases between. Germline CDR1 is MRHNA and CDR2 is SNTAGT. The CDR3 is made up of 13 amino acids. CDR3 nucleotide sequence: TGTGCCAGTGGGGCGGGGCACACAGATACGCAGTATTTT. Amino acids: CASGAGHTDTQYF.

The gene calls are TRBV7-9 and TRBJ1-1, with D unclear. The CDR3 contains 15 residues. The germline V and J ends were trimmed by 0 bases and 1 base, with 9 bases remaining between them. CDR1 SEHNR and CDR2 FQNEAQ come from the germline V gene (reference sequence). The CDR3 region has the DNA TGTGCCAGCAGCTTAGCTGGAGGCCCGAACACTGAAGCTTTCTTT. It is translated as CASSLAGGPNTEAFF. The full variable domain, its missing parts supplied by reference TRBV7-9 and TRBJ1-1, is DTGVSQNPRHKITKRGQNVTFRCDPISEHNRLYWYRQTLGQGPEFLTYFQNEAQLEKSRLLSDRFSAERPKGSFSTLEIQRTEQGDSAMYLCASSLAGGPNTEAFFGQGTRLTVV.

V gene TRBV2 combines with J gene TRBJ2-2; D call uncertain. The germline V and J ends were trimmed by 7 bases and 3 bases, with 15 bases remaining between them. CDR1 is SNHLY and CDR2 is FYNNEI in the germline V gene. CDR3 length equals 15 residues. DNA of the CDR3: TGTGCCAGCATGAGGAGATCCGCCTACACCGGGGAGCTGTTTTTT. Amino acid sequence: CASMRRSAYTGELFF.

In DNA form, the CDR3 reads TGTGCCAGCAGCTTATCAGGGTTAGAGACCCAGTACTTC. Its translation is CASSLSGLETQYF. The chain is built from TRBV7-9 and TRBJ2-5; a weak D match, TRBD1 (5 bases). V was pared by 2 bases and J by 4 bases, with 8 bases between. The CDR3 has 13 amino acids. CDR1 and CDR2 (germline): SEHNR, FQNEAQ (reference sequence).

J is TRBJ1-1 and V is TRBV2, with D perhaps TRBD1 (5 bases). Germline CDR1 reads SNHLY; CDR2 reads FYNNEI. V was clipped by 6 bases and J by 4 bases, with 12 bases between them. The CDR3 has 13 residues. The CDR3 DNA sequence: TGTGCCAGCAGGCAGGGTTCTCCCACTGAAGCTTTCTTT. It encodes CASRQGSPTEAFF.